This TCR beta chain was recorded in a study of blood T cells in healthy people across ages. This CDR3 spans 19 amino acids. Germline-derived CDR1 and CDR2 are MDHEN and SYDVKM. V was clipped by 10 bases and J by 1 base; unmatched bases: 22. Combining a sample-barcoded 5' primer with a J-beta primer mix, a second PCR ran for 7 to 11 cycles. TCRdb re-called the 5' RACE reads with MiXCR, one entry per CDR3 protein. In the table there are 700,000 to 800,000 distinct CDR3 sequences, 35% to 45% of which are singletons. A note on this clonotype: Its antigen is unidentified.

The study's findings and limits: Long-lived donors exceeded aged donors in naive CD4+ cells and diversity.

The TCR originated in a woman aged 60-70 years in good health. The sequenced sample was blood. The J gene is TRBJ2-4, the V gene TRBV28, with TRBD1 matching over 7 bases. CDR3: CATTFLVAQGVVAKNIQYF. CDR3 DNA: TGTGCCACCACATTCTTGGTGGCCCAGGGGGTTGTTGCCAAAAACATTCAGTACTTC.